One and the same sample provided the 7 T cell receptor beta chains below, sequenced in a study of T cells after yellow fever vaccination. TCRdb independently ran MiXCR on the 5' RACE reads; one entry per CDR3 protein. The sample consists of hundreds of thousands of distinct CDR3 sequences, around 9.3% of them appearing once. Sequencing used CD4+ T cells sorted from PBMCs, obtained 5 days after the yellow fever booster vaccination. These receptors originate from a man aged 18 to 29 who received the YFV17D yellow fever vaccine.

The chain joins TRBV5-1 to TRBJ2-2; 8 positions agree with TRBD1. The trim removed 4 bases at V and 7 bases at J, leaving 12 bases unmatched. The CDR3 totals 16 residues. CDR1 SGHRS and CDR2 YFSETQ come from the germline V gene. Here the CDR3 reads CASSPGQGALHGELFF. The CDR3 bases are TGCGCCAGCAGCCCGGGTCAGGGGGCGCTTCACGGGGAGCTGTTTTTT.

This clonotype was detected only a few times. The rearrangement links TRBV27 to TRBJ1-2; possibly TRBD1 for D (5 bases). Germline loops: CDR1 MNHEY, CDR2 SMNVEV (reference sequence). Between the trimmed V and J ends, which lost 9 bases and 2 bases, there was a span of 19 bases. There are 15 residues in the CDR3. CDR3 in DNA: TGTGCCAGTAGAGATATTGGGGCAGGCAACTATGGCTACACCTTC. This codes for CASRDIGAGNYGYTF.

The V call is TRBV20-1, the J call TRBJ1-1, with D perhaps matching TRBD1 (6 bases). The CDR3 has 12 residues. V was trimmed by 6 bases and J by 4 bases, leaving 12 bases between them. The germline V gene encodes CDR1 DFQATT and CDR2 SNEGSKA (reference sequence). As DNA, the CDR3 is TGCAGTGCGGCCCAGGGGTCCACTGAAGCTTTCTTT. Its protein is CSAAQGSTEAFF.

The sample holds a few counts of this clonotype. CDR3 sequence: CASSPGRERLATIYF. As DNA, the CDR3 is TGTGCCAGCAGTCCAGGCAGGGAACGGCTAGCGACCATATATTTT. The chain couples TRBV4-2 to TRBJ1-3, with TRBD1 as a possible D gene (5 bases). The CDR3 totals 15 residues. Germline V gene sequence: CDR1 LGHNA, CDR2 YNFKEQ. V lost 6 bases, J lost 10 bases, and 22 bases lay in between.

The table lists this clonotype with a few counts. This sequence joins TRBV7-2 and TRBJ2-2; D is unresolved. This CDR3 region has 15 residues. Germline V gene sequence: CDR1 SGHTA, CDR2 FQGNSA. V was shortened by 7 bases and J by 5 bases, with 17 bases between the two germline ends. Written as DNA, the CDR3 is TGTGCCAGCAAGGGCAGATCTCCGTGGACCGGGGAGCTGTTTTTT. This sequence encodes CASKGRSPWTGELFF.

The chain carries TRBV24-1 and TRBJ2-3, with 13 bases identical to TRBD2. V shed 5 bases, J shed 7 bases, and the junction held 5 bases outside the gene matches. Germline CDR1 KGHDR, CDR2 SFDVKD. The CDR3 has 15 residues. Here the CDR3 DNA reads TGTGCCACCAGTGGGACTAGCGGGGGCGAAAATACGCAGTATTTT. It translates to CATSGTSGGENTQYF.

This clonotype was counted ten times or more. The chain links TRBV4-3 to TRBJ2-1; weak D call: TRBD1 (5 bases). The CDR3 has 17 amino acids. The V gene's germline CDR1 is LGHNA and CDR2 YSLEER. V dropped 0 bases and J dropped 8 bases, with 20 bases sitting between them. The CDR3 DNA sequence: TGCGCCAGCAGCCAAGATTTATTGGTTTTTAAAGGGGATGAGCAGTTCTTC. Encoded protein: CASSQDLLVFKGDEQFF.